This T cell receptor (beta chain) derives from a study of CXCR3-negative and CXCR3-positive naive CD8 T cells. The method, 5' RACE with UMI labels, was used to prepare the TRB cDNA libraries. With the 5' RACE reads reprocessed, TCRdb shows one record per CDR3 protein and no DNA. This listing includes around 29,000 distinct CDR3 sequences. The germline V gene encodes CDR1 MDHEN and CDR2 SYDVKM. The CDR3 loop spans 16 amino acids. Material for sequencing was memory CD8+ T cells from blood. This TCR was recovered from a human donor in good health. Some clones in this sample may be carry-over from other donors' samples. The gene calls are TRBV28 and TRBJ2-6; as DNA is missing, the TRBD1 call by TCRdb cannot be tested. The CDR3 region is CASSFQQGIGANVLTF.